A single sample is the source of the 14 T cell receptor beta chains below, sequenced in a study of blood T cell repertoires in COVID-19. Sequenced by immunoSEQ multiplex PCR; TCRdb stores in-frame clones only, minus some. This sample has around 150,000 clones, with approximately 80% found just once. Sequenced: peripheral blood. The receptor set was obtained from a woman at least 80 years old with acute or convalescent COVID-19.

The rearrangement joins TRBV6-5 to TRBJ1-6; the match to TRBD1 covers 9 bases. Germline lookup yields CDR1 MNHEY and CDR2 SVGAGI. This CDR3 is built from 14 residues. V was pared by 9 bases and J by 5 bases, with 5 bases of the junction left unmatched. The CDR3 here is CARAQGADNSPLHF. The CDR3 bases are TGTGCCAGGGCACAGGGGGCAGATAATTCACCCCTCCACTTT.

V is TRBV6-6 and J is TRBJ2-1, with D maybe TRBD1 (6 bases). The CDR3 is made up of 14 amino acids. Germline V gene data show CDR1 as MNHNY and CDR2 as SVGAGI (reference sequence). The V and J ends lost 5 bases and 6 bases respectively, with 14 bases between them. The CDR3 reads CASSNRQDANEQFF. Written as DNA, the CDR3 is TGTGCCAGCAGTAACCGACAGGATGCCAATGAGCAGTTCTTC.

The chain recombines TRBV5-1 with TRBJ2-7; a weak D match, TRBD2 (5 bases). In germline, CDR1 is SGHRS, CDR2 YFSETQ. V shed 2 bases and J shed 6 bases, with 9 bases lying between them. This CDR3 is 12 amino acids long. CDR3 bases: TGCGCCAGCAGCTTTGGAGGCTCCGAGCAGTACTTC. Its translation: CASSFGGSEQYF.

The table lists this clone with a count of one. The chain uses TRBV19 and TRBJ1-1; D remains ambiguous. Per germline, CDR1 LNHDA and CDR2 SQIVND (reference sequence). There are 12 residues in the CDR3. CDR3 region: CACGSMNTEAFF. In DNA, the CDR3 is TGTGCTTGTGGGAGCATGAACACTGAAGCTTTCTTT.

The chain is built from TRBV5-4 and TRBJ1-2, with no clear D. This CDR3 has 14 amino acids. Germline lookup yields CDR1 SGHNT and CDR2 YYREEE (reference sequence). The germline V and J ends were trimmed by 4 bases and 8 bases, with 18 bases remaining between them. The CDR3 spells CASSIQINREGYTF. The CDR3 region has the DNA TGTGCCAGCAGCATACAGATTAACAGAGAAGGCTACACCTTC.

The chain links TRBV4-1 to TRBJ2-7, with 13 bases matching TRBD2. Germline CDR1 and CDR2: MGHRA and YSYEKL. The CDR3 extends over 14 amino acids. V was pared by 4 bases and J by 7 bases, with 4 bases of the junction left unmatched. This chain's CDR3 is CASSRTSGSNEQYF. CDR3 bases: TGCGCCAGCAGCCGGACTAGCGGGAGTAATGAGCAGTACTTC.

The genes are TRBV7-9 and TRBJ2-1; 9 nucleotides agree with TRBD2. The V segment lost 5 bases and the J segment 7 bases; nucleotides outside the gene matches: 21. This CDR3 region has 19 residues. In germline, CDR1 is SEHNR, CDR2 FQNEAQ (reference sequence). The CDR3 is CASSHYAGGPFGLTNEQFF. The CDR3 DNA sequence: TGTGCCAGCAGCCACTATGCGGGAGGGCCTTTTGGTTTAACGAATGAGCAGTTCTTC. The variable domain in full, with the rest retrieved from reference TRBV7-9 and TRBJ2-1, is DTGVSQNPRHKITKRGQNVTFRCDPISEHNRLYWYRQTLGQGPEFLTYFQNEAQLEKSRLLSDRFSAERPKGSFSTLEIQRTEQGDSAMYLCASSHYAGGPFGLTNEQFFGPGTRLTVL.

The table lists this clone with many counts. V is TRBV18 and J is TRBJ2-1; a weak D match, TRBD2 (5 bases). CDR1 and CDR2 from the germline V gene are KGHSH and LQKENI. CDR3 length equals 13 residues. Trimming removed 6 bases at V and 8 bases at J, with 14 bases between. This CDR3 is CASSLDFRDEQFF. Written as DNA, the CDR3 is TGTGCCAGCTCCCTGGACTTTCGGGATGAGCAGTTCTTC.

The chain uses TRBV15 and TRBJ1-5; TRBD1 matches at 7 bases. Germline values: CDR1 LNHNV, CDR2 YYDKDF (reference sequence). The CDR3 is 13 amino acids. V lost 5 bases and J lost 10; bases outside the gene matches: 8. Here the CDR3 DNA reads TGTGCCACCAGCGGGTCGACAGGGAAACCCCAGCATTTT. Translation gives CATSGSTGKPQHF.

J is TRBJ1-1 and V is TRBV29-1; D is unclear. V shed 7 bases and J shed 4 bases, with 16 bases lying between them. This CDR3 has 13 residues. CDR1 is SQVTM and CDR2 is ANQGSEA in the germline V gene. This CDR3 reads CSETAVYSTEAFF. The CDR3 DNA follows: TGCAGCGAAACTGCAGTCTACAGCACTGAAGCTTTCTTT.

The chain employs TRBV3-1 (or the pseudogene TRBV3-2) and TRBJ1-1; a possible D gene is TRBD1 (5 bases). The germline V and J ends were trimmed by 6 bases and 6 bases, with 14 bases remaining between them. The CDR3 loop spans 13 amino acids. Germline assignment: CDR1 LGHDT and CDR2 YNNKEL (reference sequence). CDR3 region: CASSLRQGSEAFF. CDR3 coding DNA: TGTGCCAGCAGTCTGCGCCAGGGTTCTGAAGCTTTCTTT.

V usage is TRBV4-3 and J usage is TRBJ2-1, with D perhaps matching TRBD2 (6 bases). Germline CDR1 and CDR2: LGHNA and YSLEER. V was trimmed by 0 bases and J by 2 bases, leaving 14 bases between them. This CDR3 is built from 17 residues. The CDR3 bases are TGCGCCAGCAGCCAAGATCTCGGAGGGGCCCCCTACAATGAGCAGTTCTTC. Protein sequence: CASSQDLGGAPYNEQFF.

This clone showed up just a few times. For the CDR3, the DNA is TGTGCCAGCAGCCAAGTGGGTAGCGGGACAGATACGCAGTATTTT. Translating gives CASSQVGSGTDTQYF. The chain carries TRBV3-1 (or the pseudogene TRBV3-2) and TRBJ2-3; 7 nucleotides line up with TRBD2. The CDR3 has 15 amino acids. Trimming took 1 base from V and 3 from J; bases not matched to a gene: 4. The germline V gene has CDR1 LGHDT and CDR2 YNNKEL (reference sequence).

The rearrangement joins TRBV19 to TRBJ1-4; D uncertain. The length of the CDR3 is 15 residues. Germline-derived CDR1 and CDR2 are LNHDA and SQIVND (reference sequence). Deletions cut 5 bases from V and 4 bases from J, with 14 bases between. Here the CDR3 DNA reads TGTGCCAGTAGTGCTTTTGTGAGACTTAATGAAAAACTGTTTTTT. Translation gives CASSAFVRLNEKLFF.